Listed here is a single TCR beta chain. Its binding antigen is unknown. This sample was included in a study of T cells expressing NK-cell markers (TCRdb year 2020). With respect to the entire study: Three sorted T-cell subsets (CD3+CD56+NKG2C+, CD3+CD56+NKG2C- and CD3+CD56-NKG2C+) from 7 to 9 donors had their TCR beta-chain repertoires profiled. Among the eight sequenced donors, only one was HCMV-seronegative, while the other seven were HCMV-seropositive. All eight donors whose samples were sequenced were randomly selected healthy volunteers, three of them men and five women. Sequencing of the libraries produced 2 x 150 bp reads on Illumina HiSeq 2000/2500, MiSeq or NextSeq.

The listed sequencing device is Illumina HiSeq 2000. 5'RACE template switching, by which a universal primer site and unique molecular identifiers were added, was used to make TCR beta cDNA libraries. cDNA synthesis was primed from the TCR beta constant segment and was followed by two successive PCR amplification steps. From the authors' description of their analysis: Reads were demultiplexed and grouped by UMI with MIGEC, and clonotypes were assembled and quantified with MiTCR. Only TCR cDNA sequences supported by at least two reads were kept to exclude erroneous sequences. The tcR package was used for downstream repertoire analysis, and clonotypes were matched across fractions by CDR3 nucleotide sequence plus V segment. VDJmatch was used to annotate antigen specificity against VDJdb, with one amino acid substitution in CDR3 permitted. The reads were reprocessed in TCRdb, with one entry per CDR3 protein sequence and no accompanying DNA. The V and J calls shown here were made by TCRdb, not taken from the authors' results. The sample's table lists a count of about 260,000 distinct CDR3 sequences. 0.39% of the sample belongs to the ten largest clones.

From the germline V gene, CDR1 is MGHDK and CDR2 is SYGVNS. From the cysteine through the phenylalanine, the CDR3 covers 14 amino acids. No DNA is recorded. The full study reports these points: In over five donors, the dominant CD3+CD56+NKG2C+ clonotypes were among the top 10 CD8+ clonotypes and accounted for roughly 1.0-7.0% of CD8+ T cells. Whether the expanded NKG2C-expressing T cell clones were specific for HCMV antigens was left unclear. Those dominant clonotypes were again the most abundant among CD3+CD56-NKG2C+ cells in several donors, at about 25-60.1%.

HCMV-specific IgG was detected in serum with a commercial ELISA kit to determine HCMV serostatus. Ficoll density gradient centrifugation was used to isolate peripheral blood mononuclear cells from blood. The source is a man aged 18 to 30 in good health. Donor details come from another sample of the same person, matched by shared clones. Input material: blood T cells: a sorted CD56 or NKG2C T cell subset, CD4+ or CD8+ T cells, or bulk PBMC T cells (not recorded which). The V and J genes are TRBV25-1 and TRBJ1-2. CDR3 sequence: CASSDSGFNYGYTF.